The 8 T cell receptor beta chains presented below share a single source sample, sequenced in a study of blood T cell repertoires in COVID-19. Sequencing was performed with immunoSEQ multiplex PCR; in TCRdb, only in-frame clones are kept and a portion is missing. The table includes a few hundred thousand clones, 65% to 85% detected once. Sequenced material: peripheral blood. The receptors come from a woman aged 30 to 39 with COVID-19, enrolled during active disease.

The CDR3, as DNA: TGTGCCAGCAGTGAATCGCGGGGCGCGGTCTACGAGCAGTACTTC. The encoded protein is CASSESRGAVYEQYF. The chain combines TRBV6-1 with TRBJ2-7; TRBD2 is a possible D gene (6 bases). This CDR3 is built from 15 residues. Germline CDR1 MNHNS, CDR2 SASEGT. The ends were cut back, 2 bases at V and 3 bases at J, with 14 bases in the middle.

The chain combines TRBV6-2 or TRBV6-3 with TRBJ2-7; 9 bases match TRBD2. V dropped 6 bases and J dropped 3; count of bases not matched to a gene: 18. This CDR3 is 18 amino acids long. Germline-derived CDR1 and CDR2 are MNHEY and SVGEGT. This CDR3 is CASSPRQAGLAGIYEQYF. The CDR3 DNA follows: TGTGCCAGCAGCCCCCGACAGGCCGGTCTAGCGGGGATCTACGAGCAGTACTTC.

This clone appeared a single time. The CDR3 protein is CASSLAAPFSNEQFF. In nucleotides, the CDR3 is TGTGCCAGCAGCTTAGCAGCGCCGTTCTCCAATGAGCAGTTCTTC. The chain uses TRBV11-3 and TRBJ2-1; no clear D. The CDR3 consists of 15 residues. V was pared by 1 base and J by 6 bases, with 13 bases between. CDR1 and CDR2 (germline): SGHNT, YENEEA.

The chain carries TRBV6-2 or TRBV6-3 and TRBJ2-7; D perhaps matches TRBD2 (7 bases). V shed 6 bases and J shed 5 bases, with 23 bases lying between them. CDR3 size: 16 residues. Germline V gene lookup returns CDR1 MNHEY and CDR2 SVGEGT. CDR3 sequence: CASSPHPPGAGDEQYF. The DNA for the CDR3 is TGTGCCAGCAGCCCCCACCCGCCGGGGGCGGGGGACGAGCAGTACTTC.

The CDR3 reads CSVEANSYEQYF. The CDR3 nucleotides are TGCAGCGTTGAAGCGAACAGCTACGAGCAGTACTTC. V is TRBV29-1 and J is TRBJ2-7; D not certain. Germline-derived CDR1 and CDR2 are SQVTM and ANQGSEA. The CDR3 is 12 amino acids. Between the trimmed V and J ends, which lost 1 base and 3 bases, there was a span of 7 bases.

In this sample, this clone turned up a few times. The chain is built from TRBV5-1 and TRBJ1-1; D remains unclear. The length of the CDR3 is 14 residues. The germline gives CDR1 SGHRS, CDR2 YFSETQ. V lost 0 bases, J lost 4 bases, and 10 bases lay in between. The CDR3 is CASSLVQPGTEAFF. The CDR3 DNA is TGCGCCAGCAGCTTGGTTCAGCCGGGCACTGAAGCTTTCTTT.

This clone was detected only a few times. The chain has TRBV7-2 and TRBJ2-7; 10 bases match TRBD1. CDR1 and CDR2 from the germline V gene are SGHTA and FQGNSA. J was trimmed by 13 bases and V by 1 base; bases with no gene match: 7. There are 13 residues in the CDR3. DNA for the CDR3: TGTGCCAGCAGCTTAGGGAACCGGGACAGGGGATACTTC. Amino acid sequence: CASSLGNRDRGYF.

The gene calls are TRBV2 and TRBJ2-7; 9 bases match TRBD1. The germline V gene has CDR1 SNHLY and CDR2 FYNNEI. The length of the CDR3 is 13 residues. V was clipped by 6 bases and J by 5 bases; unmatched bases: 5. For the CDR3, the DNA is TGTGCCAGCAGAAGGACAGGGGACCACGAGCAGTACTTC. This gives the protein CASRRTGDHEQYF.